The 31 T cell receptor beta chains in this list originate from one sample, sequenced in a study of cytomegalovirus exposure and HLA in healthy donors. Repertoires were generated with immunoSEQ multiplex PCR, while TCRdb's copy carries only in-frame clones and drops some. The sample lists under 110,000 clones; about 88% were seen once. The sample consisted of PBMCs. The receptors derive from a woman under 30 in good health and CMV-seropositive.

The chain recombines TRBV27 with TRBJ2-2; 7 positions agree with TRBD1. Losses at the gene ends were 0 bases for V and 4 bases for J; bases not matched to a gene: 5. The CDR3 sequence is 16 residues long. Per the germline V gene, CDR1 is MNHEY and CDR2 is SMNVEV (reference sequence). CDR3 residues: CASSLSSRQGTGELFF. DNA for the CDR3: TGTGCCAGCAGTTTATCGTCCCGACAGGGCACCGGGGAGCTGTTTTTT.

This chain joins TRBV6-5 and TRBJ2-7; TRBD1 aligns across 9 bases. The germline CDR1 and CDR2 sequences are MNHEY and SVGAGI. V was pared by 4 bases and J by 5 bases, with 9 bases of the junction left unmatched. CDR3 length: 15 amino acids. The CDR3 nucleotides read TGTGCCAGCAGTTTTACCGGGACAGGGTCAAACGAGCAGTACTTC. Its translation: CASSFTGTGSNEQYF.

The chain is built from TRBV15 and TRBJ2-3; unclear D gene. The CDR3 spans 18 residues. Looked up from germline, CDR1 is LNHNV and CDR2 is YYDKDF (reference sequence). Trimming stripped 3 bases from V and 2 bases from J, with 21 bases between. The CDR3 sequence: CATSRTSPRQSPTDTQYF. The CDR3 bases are TGTGCCACCAGCAGGACGTCCCCGCGGCAGTCCCCCACAGATACGCAGTATTTT.

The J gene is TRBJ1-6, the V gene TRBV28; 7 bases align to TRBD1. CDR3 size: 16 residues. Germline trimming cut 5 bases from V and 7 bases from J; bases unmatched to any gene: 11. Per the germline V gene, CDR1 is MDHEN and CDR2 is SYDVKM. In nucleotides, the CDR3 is TGTGCCAGCAGTCCCCCCGACAGGGTGGGGAATTCACCCCTCCACTTT. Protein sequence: CASSPPDRVGNSPLHF.

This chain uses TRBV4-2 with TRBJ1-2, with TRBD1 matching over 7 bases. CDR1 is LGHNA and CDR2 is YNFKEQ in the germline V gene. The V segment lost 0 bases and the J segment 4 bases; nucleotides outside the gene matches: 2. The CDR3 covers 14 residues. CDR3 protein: CASSQDRGVYGYTF. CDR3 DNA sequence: TGTGCCAGCAGCCAAGACAGGGGGGTCTATGGCTACACCTTC.

The chain's CDR3 is CASRLARAELYGYTF. The CDR3 nucleotides are TGTGCAAGTCGCTTAGCGAGGGCAGAGCTCTATGGCTACACCTTC. This chain links TRBV12-2 with TRBJ1-2. TRBV12-2 is designated a pseudogene. CDR3 length: 15 amino acids.

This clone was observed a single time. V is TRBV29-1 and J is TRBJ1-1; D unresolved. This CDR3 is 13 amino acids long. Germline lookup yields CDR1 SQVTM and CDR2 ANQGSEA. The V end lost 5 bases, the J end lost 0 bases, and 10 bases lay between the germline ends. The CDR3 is CSVRRRMNTEAFF. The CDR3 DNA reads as TGCAGCGTTCGGAGGCGAATGAACACTGAAGCTTTCTTT.

The CDR3 loop reads CASSLMYGGDTDTQYF. The CDR3 DNA is TGTGCCAGCAGTTTGATGTACGGGGGAGACACAGATACGCAGTATTTT. The chain combines TRBV27 with TRBJ2-3, with D possibly matching TRBD2 (6 bases). V was pared by 3 bases and J by 2 bases, with 15 bases between. Germline CDR1 MNHEY, CDR2 SMNVEV (reference sequence). The CDR3 consists of 16 residues.

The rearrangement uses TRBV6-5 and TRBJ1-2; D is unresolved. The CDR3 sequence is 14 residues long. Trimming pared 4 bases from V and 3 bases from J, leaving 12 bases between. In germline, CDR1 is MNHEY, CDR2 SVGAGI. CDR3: CASSSNQEYYGYTF. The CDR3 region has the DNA TGTGCCAGCAGTTCCAATCAGGAATACTATGGCTACACCTTC.

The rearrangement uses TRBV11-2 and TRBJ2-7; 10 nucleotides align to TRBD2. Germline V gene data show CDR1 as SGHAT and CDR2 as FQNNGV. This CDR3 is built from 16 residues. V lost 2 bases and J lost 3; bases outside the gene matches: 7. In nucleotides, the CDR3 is TGTGCCAGCAGCTTAACTAGCGGGGCGGGGCACTACGAGCAGTACTTC. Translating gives CASSLTSGAGHYEQYF.

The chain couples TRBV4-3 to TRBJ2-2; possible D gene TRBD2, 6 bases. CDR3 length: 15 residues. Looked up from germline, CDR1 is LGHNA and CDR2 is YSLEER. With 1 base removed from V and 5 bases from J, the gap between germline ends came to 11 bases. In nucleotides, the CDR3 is TGCGCCAGCAGCCAAGGTGGTGCGGGGACCGGGGAGCTGTTTTTT. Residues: CASSQGGAGTGELFF.

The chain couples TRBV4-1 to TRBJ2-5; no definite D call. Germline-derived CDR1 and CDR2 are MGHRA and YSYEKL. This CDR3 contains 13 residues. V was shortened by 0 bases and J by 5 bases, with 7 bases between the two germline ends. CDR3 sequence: CASSQDRWETQYF. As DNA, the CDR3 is TGCGCCAGCAGCCAAGATAGATGGGAGACCCAGTACTTC.

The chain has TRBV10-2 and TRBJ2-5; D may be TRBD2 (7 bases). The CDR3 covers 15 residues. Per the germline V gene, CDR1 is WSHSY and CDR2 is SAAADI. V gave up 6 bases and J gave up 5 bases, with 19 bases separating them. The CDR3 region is CASSDWAGARETQYF. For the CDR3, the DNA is TGCGCCAGCAGCGATTGGGCGGGGGCCCGTGAGACCCAGTACTTC.

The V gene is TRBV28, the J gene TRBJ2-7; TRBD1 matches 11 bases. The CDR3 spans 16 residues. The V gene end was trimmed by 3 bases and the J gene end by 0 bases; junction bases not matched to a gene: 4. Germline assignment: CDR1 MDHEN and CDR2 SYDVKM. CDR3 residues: CASSFLGQGGSYEQYF. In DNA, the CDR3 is TGTGCCAGCAGTTTTTTGGGACAGGGGGGCTCCTACGAGCAGTACTTC.

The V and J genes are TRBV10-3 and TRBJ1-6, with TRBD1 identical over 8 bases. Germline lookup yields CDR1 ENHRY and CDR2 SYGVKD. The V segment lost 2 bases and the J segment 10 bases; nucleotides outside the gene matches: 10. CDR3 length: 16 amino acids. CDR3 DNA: TGTGCCATCAGTGAGATACCGTCAGGGGGCCGATCACCCCTCCACTTT. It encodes CAISEIPSGGRSPLHF.

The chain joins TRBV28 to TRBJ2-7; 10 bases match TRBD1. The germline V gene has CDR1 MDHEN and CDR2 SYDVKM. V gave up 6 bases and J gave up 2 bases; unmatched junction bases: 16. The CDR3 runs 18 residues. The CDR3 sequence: CASSGRDRGPRGPYEQYF. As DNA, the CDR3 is TGTGCCAGCAGCGGCCGGGACAGGGGCCCTCGCGGGCCCTACGAGCAGTACTTC.

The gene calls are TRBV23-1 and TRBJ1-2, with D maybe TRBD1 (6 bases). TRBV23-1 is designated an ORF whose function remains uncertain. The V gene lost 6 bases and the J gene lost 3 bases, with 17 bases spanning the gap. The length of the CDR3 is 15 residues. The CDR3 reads CASRSGAPTDYGYTF. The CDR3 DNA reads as TGCGCCAGCAGATCAGGGGCCCCTACGGACTATGGCTACACCTTC.

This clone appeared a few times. The CDR3 spells CAIRPLSDKYGYTF. DNA of the CDR3: TGTGCCATCAGACCCCTGAGTGACAAGTATGGCTACACCTTC. The chain has TRBV10-3 and TRBJ1-2, with D uncertain. The germline V gene encodes CDR1 ENHRY and CDR2 SYGVKD. The CDR3 is made up of 14 amino acids. The V end was cut by 6 bases, the J end by 5 bases, with 16 bases between.

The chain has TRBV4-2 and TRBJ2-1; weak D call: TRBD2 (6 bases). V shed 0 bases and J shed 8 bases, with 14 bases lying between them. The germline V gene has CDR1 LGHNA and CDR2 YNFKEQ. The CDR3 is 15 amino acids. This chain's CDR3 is CASSQEGTGDDEQFF. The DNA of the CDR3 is TGTGCCAGCAGCCAAGAAGGCACGGGGGATGATGAGCAGTTCTTC.

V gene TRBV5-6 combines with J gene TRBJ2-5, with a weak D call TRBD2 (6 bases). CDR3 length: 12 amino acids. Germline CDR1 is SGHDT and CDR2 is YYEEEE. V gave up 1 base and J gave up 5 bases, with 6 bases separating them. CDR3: CASSLREETQYF. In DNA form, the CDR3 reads TGTGCCAGCAGCTTGCGGGAGGAGACCCAGTACTTC.

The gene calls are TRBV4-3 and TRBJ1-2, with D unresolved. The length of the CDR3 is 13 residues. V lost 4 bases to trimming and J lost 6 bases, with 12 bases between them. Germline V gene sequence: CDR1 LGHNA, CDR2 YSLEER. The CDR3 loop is CASSPRLSDGYTF. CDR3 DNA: TGCGCCAGCAGCCCGCGACTTAGCGATGGCTACACCTTC.

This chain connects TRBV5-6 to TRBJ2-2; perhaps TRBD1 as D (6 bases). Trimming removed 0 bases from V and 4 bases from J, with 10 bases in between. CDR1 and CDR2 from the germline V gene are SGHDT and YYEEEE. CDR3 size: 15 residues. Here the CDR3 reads CASSLAGAGTGELFF. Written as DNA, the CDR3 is TGTGCCAGCAGCTTGGCAGGGGCGGGCACCGGGGAGCTGTTTTTT.

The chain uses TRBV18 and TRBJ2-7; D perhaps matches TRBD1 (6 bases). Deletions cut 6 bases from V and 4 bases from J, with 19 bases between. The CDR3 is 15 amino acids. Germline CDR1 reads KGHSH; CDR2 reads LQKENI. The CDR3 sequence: CASSRRGQTSYEQYF. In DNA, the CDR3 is TGTGCCAGCTCTAGGCGCGGACAGACTTCGTACGAGCAGTACTTC.

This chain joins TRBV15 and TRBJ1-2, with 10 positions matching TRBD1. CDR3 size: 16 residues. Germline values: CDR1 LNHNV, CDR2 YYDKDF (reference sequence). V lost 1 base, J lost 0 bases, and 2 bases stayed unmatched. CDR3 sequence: CATSRGGQGTNYGYTF. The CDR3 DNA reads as TGTGCCACCAGCAGAGGGGGACAGGGGACTAACTATGGCTACACCTTC.

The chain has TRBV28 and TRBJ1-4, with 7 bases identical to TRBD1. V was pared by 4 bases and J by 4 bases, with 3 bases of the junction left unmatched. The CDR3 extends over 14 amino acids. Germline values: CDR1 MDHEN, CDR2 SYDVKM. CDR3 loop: CASSWGDSNEKLFF. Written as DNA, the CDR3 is TGTGCCAGCAGTTGGGGGGACAGTAATGAAAAACTGTTTTTT.

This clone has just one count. CDR3 sequence (DNA): TGTGCCAGCAGCCAAGTCGGCGGCTACTCTGGAAACACCATATATTTT. Translated, it gives CASSQVGGYSGNTIYF. The V call is TRBV4-2, the J call TRBJ1-3, with D unresolved. The CDR3 extends over 16 amino acids. Trimming took 1 base from V and 0 from J, leaving 10 bases between them. Germline V gene lookup returns CDR1 LGHNA and CDR2 YNFKEQ.

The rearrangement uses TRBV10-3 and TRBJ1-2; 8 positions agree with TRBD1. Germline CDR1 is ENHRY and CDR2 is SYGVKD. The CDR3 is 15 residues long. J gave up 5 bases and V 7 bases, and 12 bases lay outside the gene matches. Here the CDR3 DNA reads TGTGCCATCATGGACAGGGATCTGACTAGGTATGGCTACACCTTC. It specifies CAIMDRDLTRYGYTF.

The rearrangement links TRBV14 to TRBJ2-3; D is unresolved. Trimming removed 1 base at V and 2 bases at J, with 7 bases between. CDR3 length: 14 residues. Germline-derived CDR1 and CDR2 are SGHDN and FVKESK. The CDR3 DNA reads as TGTGCCAGCAGCCAAGTTTCCTCCACAGATACGCAGTATTTT. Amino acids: CASSQVSSTDTQYF.

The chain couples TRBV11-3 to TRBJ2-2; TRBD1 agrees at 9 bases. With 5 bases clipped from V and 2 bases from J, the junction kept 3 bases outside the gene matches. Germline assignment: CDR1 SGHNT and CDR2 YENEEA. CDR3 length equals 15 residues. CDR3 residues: CASSTGQGNTGELFF. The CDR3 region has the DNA TGTGCCAGCAGCACGGGACAGGGAAACACCGGGGAGCTGTTTTTT.

The CDR3 here is CASSQESRRGNEKLFF. CDR3 nucleotide sequence: TGCGCCAGCAGCCAAGAATCGAGGCGGGGCAATGAAAAACTGTTTTTT. The V and J genes are TRBV4-1 and TRBJ1-4, with D possibly TRBD1 on 5 matching bases. Germline lookup yields CDR1 MGHRA and CDR2 YSYEKL. V was cut by 0 bases and J by 5 bases, with 13 bases left in between. This CDR3 has 16 residues.

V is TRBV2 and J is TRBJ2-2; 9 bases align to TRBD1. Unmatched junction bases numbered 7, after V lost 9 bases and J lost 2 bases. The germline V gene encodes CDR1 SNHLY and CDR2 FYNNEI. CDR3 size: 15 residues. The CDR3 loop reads CARRRDRDNTGELFF. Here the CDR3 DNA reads TGTGCCAGGAGGCGGGACAGGGATAACACCGGGGAGCTGTTTTTT. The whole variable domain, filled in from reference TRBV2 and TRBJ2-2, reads EPEVTQTPSHQVTQMGQEVILRCVPISNHLYFYWYRQILGQKVEFLVSFYNNEISEKSEIFDDQFSVERPDGSNFTLKIRSTKLEDSAMYFCARRRDRDNTGELFFGEGSRLTVL.